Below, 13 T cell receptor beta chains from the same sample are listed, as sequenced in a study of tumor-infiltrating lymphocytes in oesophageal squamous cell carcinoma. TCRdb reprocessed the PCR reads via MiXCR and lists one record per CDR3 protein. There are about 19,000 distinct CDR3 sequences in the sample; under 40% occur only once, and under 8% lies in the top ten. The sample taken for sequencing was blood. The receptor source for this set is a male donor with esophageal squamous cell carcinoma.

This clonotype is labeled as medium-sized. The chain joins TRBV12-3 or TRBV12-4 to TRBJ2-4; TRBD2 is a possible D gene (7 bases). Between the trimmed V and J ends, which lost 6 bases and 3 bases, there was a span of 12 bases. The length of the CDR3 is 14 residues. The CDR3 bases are TGTGCCAGCAGAGAGCGGGACAACAAAAACATTCAGTACTTC. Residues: CASRERDNKNIQYF.

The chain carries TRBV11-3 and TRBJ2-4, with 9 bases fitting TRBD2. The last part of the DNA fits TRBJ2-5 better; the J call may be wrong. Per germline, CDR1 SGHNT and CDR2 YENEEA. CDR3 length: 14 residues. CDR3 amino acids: CASSALAGVETQYF. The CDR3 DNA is TGTGCCAGCAGCGCCTTAGCGGGAGTCGAGACCCAGTACTTC.

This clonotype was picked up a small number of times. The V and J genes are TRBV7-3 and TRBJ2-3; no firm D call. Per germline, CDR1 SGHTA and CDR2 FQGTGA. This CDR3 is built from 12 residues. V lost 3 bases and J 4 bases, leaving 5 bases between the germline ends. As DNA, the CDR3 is TGTGCCAGCAGCTTCTACGCAGATACGCAGTATTTT. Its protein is CASSFYADTQYF.

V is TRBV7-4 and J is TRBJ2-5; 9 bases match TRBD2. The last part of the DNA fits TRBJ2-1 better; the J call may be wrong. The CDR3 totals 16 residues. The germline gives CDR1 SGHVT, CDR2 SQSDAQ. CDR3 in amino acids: CASSPAASGTRNEQFF. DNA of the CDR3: TGTGCCAGCAGCCCAGCAGCTAGCGGGACAAGGAATGAGCAGTTCTTC.

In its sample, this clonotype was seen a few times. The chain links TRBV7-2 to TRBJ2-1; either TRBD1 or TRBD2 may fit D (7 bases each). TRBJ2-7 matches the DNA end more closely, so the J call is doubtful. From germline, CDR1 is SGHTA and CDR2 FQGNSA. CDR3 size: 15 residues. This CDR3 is CASSLVSRGGHEQYF. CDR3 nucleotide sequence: TGTGCCAGCAGCTTAGTCTCCAGGGGGGGACACGAGCAGTACTTC.

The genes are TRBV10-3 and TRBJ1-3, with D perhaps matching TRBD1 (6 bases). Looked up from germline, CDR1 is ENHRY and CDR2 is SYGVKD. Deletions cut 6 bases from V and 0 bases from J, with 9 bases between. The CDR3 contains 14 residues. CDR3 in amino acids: CAIRATGSGNTIYF. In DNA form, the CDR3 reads TGTGCCATCAGAGCGACAGGCTCTGGAAACACCATATATTTT.

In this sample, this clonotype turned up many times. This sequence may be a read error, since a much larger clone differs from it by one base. CDR3 sequence reads: CASSPRRSGEQYF. CDR3 nucleotides: TGTGCCAGCAGCCCCCGACGCTCTGGAGAGCAGTACTTC. The chain links TRBV7-3 to TRBJ2-5; no reliable D call. Germline-derived CDR1 and CDR2 are SGHTA and FQGTGA. This CDR3 is built from 13 residues. Trimming left V 5 bases short and J 11 bases short, with 18 bases between.

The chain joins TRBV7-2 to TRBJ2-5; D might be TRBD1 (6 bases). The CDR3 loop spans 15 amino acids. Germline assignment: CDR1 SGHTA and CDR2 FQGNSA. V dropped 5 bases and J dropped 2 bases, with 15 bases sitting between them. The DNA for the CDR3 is TGTGCCAGCAGCCCGCGGCTTAGGGGGCAAGAGACCCAGTACTTC. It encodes CASSPRLRGQETQYF.

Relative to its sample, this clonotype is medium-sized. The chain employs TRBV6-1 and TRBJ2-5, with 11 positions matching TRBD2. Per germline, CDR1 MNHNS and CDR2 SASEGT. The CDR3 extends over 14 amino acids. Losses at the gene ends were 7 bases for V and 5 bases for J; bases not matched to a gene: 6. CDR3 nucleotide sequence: TGTGCCAGCACCTTGGGACTAGCGGTGGAGACCCAGTACTTC. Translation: CASTLGLAVETQYF.

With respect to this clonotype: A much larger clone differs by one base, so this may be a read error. CDR3 loop: CASSGRHYEQFF. CDR3 nucleotides: TGTGCCAGCAGTGGCAGACACTACGAGCAGTTCTTC. The chain carries TRBV27 and TRBJ2-4; no definite D call. The tail of the sequence fits TRBJ2-1 better, so the J call may be wrong. The CDR3 spans 12 residues. Germline assignment: CDR1 MNHEY and CDR2 SMNVEV (reference sequence).

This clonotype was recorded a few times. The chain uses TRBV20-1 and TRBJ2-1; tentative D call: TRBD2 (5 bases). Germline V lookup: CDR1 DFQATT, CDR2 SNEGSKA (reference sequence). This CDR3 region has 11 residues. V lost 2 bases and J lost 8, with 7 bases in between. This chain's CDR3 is CSARQDYEQFF. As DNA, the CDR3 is TGCAGTGCTAGACAGGACTATGAGCAGTTCTTC.

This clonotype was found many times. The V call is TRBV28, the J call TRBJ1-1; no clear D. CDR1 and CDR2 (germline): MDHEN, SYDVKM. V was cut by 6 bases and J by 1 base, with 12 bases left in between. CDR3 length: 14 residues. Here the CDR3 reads CASRGTGRNTEAFF. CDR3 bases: TGTGCCAGCAGGGGTACGGGCCGGAACACTGAAGCTTTCTTT.

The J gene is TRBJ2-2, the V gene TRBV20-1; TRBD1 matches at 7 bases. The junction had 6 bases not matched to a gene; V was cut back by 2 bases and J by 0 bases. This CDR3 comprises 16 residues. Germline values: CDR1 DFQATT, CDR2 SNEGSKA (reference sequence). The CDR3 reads CSARILGQANTGELFF. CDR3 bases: TGCAGTGCTAGAATCTTAGGACAGGCGAACACCGGGGAGCTGTTTTTT.